The 28 T cell receptor beta chains given below trace back to one sample, sequenced in a study of shared clonotypes between healthy human individuals. The repertoire was sequenced with immunoSEQ multiplex PCR; TCRdb's copy has only in-frame clones and lacks some. The sample comprises more than 1 million clones, 75% to 85% of which are singletons, and approximately 0.5% rests with the top ten. Sequencing was carried out using memory CD4+ T cells from PBMCs. Sample subset: CD45RA-negative fraction. The receptors come from a man aged 18 to 30 in good health. Some clones in this sample may be carry-over from other donors' samples.

The chain's CDR3 is CASSLSLRGSYEQYF. The CDR3, as DNA: TGCGCCAGCAGCCTATCTCTAAGGGGGTCCTACGAGCAGTACTTC. The V and J genes are TRBV5-1 and TRBJ2-7; D is possibly TRBD1 (6 bases). The V gene's germline CDR1 is SGHRS and CDR2 YFSETQ. V lost 4 bases, J lost 1 base, and 15 bases lay in between. The CDR3 is made up of 15 amino acids.

The gene calls are TRBV5-1 and TRBJ1-2; D perhaps matches TRBD1 (5 bases). Per germline, CDR1 SGHRS and CDR2 YFSETQ. This CDR3 region has 15 residues. Trimming removed 4 bases from V and 6 bases from J, with 19 bases in between. The CDR3 DNA follows: TGCGCCAGCAGCCCGGGACGGCCGGGAAGAGATGGCTACACCTTC. Protein product: CASSPGRPGRDGYTF.

The V call is TRBV7-2, the J call TRBJ2-5, with 9 bases that match TRBD1. CDR1 is SGHTA, CDR2 FQGNSA, per germline. This CDR3 has 15 residues. The V segment lost 2 bases and the J segment 5 bases; nucleotides outside the gene matches: 6. This CDR3 reads CASSLHSQGAETQYF. In nucleotides, the CDR3 is TGTGCCAGCAGCTTACACTCACAGGGGGCCGAGACCCAGTACTTC.

The V gene is TRBV5-6, the J gene TRBJ2-5; maybe TRBD2 (7 bases). Germline V gives CDR1 SGHDT, CDR2 YYEEEE. The ends were cut back, 4 bases at V and 7 bases at J, with 8 bases in the middle. The CDR3 spans 11 residues. For the CDR3, the DNA is TGTGCCAGCAGCCGGGGGGCGACCCAGTACTTC. Translation gives CASSRGATQYF. The full variable domain, its missing parts supplied by reference TRBV5-6 and TRBJ2-5, is DAGVTQSPTHLIKTRGQQVTLRCSPKSGHDTVSWYQQALGQGPQFIFQYYEEEERQRGNFPDRFSGHQFPNYSSELNVNALLLGDSALYLCASSRGATQYFGPGTRLLVL.

This clone was seen just once. This chain uses TRBV5-4 with TRBJ2-3; weak D call: TRBD2 (7 bases). The V and J ends lost 4 bases and 6 bases respectively, with 15 bases between them. The CDR3 runs to 14 residues. Per germline, CDR1 SGHNT and CDR2 YYREEE (reference sequence). The CDR3 is CASSPGGSPDTQYF. For the CDR3, the DNA is TGTGCCAGCAGCCCGGGGGGCAGTCCGGATACGCAGTATTTT.

The gene calls are TRBV4-1 and TRBJ2-1; D possibly corresponds to TRBD2 (5 bases). CDR3 size: 17 residues. Per germline, CDR1 MGHRA and CDR2 YSYEKL. The ends were cut back, 1 base at V and 3 bases at J, with 16 bases in the middle. This chain's CDR3 is CASSQGPRGTLYNEQFF. The CDR3 DNA reads as TGCGCCAGCAGCCAAGGACCCCGGGGTACGCTCTACAATGAGCAGTTCTTC.

The V and J genes are TRBV10-3 and TRBJ2-5; weak D call: TRBD1 (6 bases). TRBJ2-7 matches the DNA end more closely, so the J call is doubtful. Germline values: CDR1 ENHRY, CDR2 SYGVKD. The CDR3 has 13 amino acids. The CDR3 sequence: CAISVGQTYEQYF. Here the CDR3 DNA reads TGTGCCATCAGTGTAGGACAGACATACGAGCAGTACTTC.

The chain joins TRBV29-1 to TRBJ2-1; no reliable D call. V lost 6 bases, J lost 4 bases, and 7 bases lay in between. CDR1 is SQVTM, CDR2 ANQGSEA, per germline. The CDR3 spans 11 residues. The CDR3 sequence is CSVPSYNEQFF. CDR3 in DNA: TGCAGCGTCCCCAGTTACAATGAGCAGTTCTTC.

This clone was counted a single time. The CDR3 sequence: CASSPLVASGTSSYEQYF. The CDR3 DNA reads as TGTGCCAGCAGCCCCCTAGTGGCTAGCGGGACGAGCTCCTACGAGCAGTACTTC. This chain connects TRBV9 to TRBJ2-7; 9 bases align to TRBD2. From germline, CDR1 is SGDLS and CDR2 YYNGEE. V dropped 4 bases and J dropped 0; count of bases not matched to a gene: 14. The CDR3 is made up of 18 amino acids.

The V and J genes are TRBV9 and TRBJ2-1; 9 bases line up with TRBD2. CDR3 length equals 16 residues. Germline CDR1 and CDR2: SGDLS and YYNGEE. The J segment lost 3 bases and the V segment lost 4 bases, leaving 8 bases of the junction unmatched. The CDR3 loop reads CASSPRSAGGYNEQFF. DNA for the CDR3: TGTGCCAGCAGCCCCCGGTCAGCGGGAGGCTACAATGAGCAGTTCTTC.

The chain combines TRBV19 with TRBJ1-5; no definite D call. There are 14 residues in the CDR3. Germline-derived CDR1 and CDR2 are LNHDA and SQIVND (reference sequence). Trimming took off 6 bases at V and 7 bases at J, with 16 bases between the two ends. The CDR3 sequence is CASSSGPLGQPQHF. The DNA for the CDR3 is TGTGCCAGTAGCAGCGGACCCCTAGGGCAGCCCCAGCATTTT.

As for this clone: This may arise from a read error, as a much more abundant clone is one base away. CDR3 sequence reads: CASSLINTEAFF. CDR3 DNA: TGTGCCAGCAGCTTAATCAACACTGAAGCTTTCTTT. The chain recombines TRBV11-2 with TRBJ1-1; D uncertain. Germline V gene data show CDR1 as SGHAT and CDR2 as FQNNGV. Trimming removed 2 bases at V and 2 bases at J, with 3 bases between. The CDR3 has 12 amino acids. The full variable domain, its missing parts supplied by reference TRBV11-2 and TRBJ1-1, is EAGVAQSPRYKIIEKRQSVAFWCNPISGHATLYWYQQILGQGPKLLIQFQNNGVVDDSQLPKDRFSAERLKGVDSTLKIQPAKLEDSAVYLCASSLINTEAFFGQGTRLTVV.

The CDR3 DNA follows: TGTGCCAGCAGCTTAGATTGGGGACTAAATCAGCCCCAGCATTTT. The encoded protein is CASSLDWGLNQPQHF. The chain has TRBV7-2 and TRBJ1-5; D may be TRBD1 (5 bases). V lost 1 base and J lost 4, with 11 bases in between. The CDR3 has 15 amino acids. The germline V gene has CDR1 SGHTA and CDR2 FQGNSA.

The chain uses TRBV4-3 and TRBJ2-3; the match to TRBD2 covers 9 bases. Germline V CDR1 and CDR2: LGHNA, YSLEER. V lost 4 bases to trimming and J lost 2 bases; unmatched junction nucleotides: 7. The length of the CDR3 is 16 residues. The CDR3 sequence: CASSPRLAEPTDTQYF. DNA of the CDR3: TGCGCCAGCAGCCCTCGACTAGCGGAACCCACAGATACGCAGTATTTT.

The chain couples TRBV11-2 to TRBJ2-1, with TRBD2 matching 8 bases. V was clipped by 3 bases and J by 6 bases; unmatched bases: 4. The length of the CDR3 is 14 residues. CDR1 and CDR2 (germline): SGHAT, FQNNGV. CDR3 sequence reads: CASSFLAGLNEQFF. The CDR3, as DNA: TGTGCCAGCAGCTTCCTAGCGGGCCTCAATGAGCAGTTCTTC.

Here the CDR3 reads CASSLTRSNTQYF. The CDR3 DNA sequence: TGTGCCAGCAGCTTGACTAGGTCAAATACGCAGTATTTT. The chain couples TRBV7-3 to TRBJ2-3; a weak D match, TRBD2 (6 bases). Looked up from germline, CDR1 is SGHTA and CDR2 is FQGTGA. V was clipped by 3 bases and J by 7 bases, with 11 bases between them. The CDR3 sequence is 13 residues long. Variable domain in full (rest from reference TRBV7-3 and TRBJ2-3): GAGVSQTPSNKVTEKGKYVELRCDPISGHTALYWYRQSLGQGPEFLIYFQGTGAADDSGLPNDRFFAVRPEGSVSTLKIQRTERGDSAVYLCASSLTRSNTQYFGPGTRLTVL.

This chain joins TRBV5-1 and TRBJ1-5, with no clear D. Germline CDR1 SGHRS, CDR2 YFSETQ. The CDR3 sequence is 14 residues long. Trimming shortened V by 0 bases and J by 4 bases, and 8 bases separated the two germline ends. In DNA, the CDR3 is TGCGCCAGCAGCTTGGAAGGGCCTAATCAGCCCCAGCATTTT. Translation: CASSLEGPNQPQHF.

The sample holds one count of this clone. The chain has TRBV2 and TRBJ2-1, with 9 nucleotides matching TRBD2. The V gene's germline CDR1 is SNHLY and CDR2 FYNNEI. This CDR3 is 14 amino acids long. V lost 2 bases to trimming and J lost 7 bases; unmatched junction nucleotides: 3. CDR3 protein: CASSELAGINEQFF. DNA for the CDR3: TGTGCCAGCAGTGAACTAGCGGGAATTAATGAGCAGTTCTTC.

This rearrangement joins TRBV4-3 to TRBJ1-1; D call uncertain. The V end lost 4 bases, the J end lost 0 bases, and 6 bases lay between the germline ends. The CDR3 runs 13 residues. Germline CDR1 reads LGHNA; CDR2 reads YSLEER. CDR3 in DNA: TGCGCCAGCAGCCCCCGGATGAACACTGAAGCTTTCTTT. This sequence encodes CASSPRMNTEAFF.

The V and J genes are TRBV4-1 and TRBJ2-7; TRBD2 matches 9 bases. Germline V gene data show CDR1 as MGHRA and CDR2 as YSYEKL. V trimming: 4 bases; J trimming: 4 bases; junction bases outside the gene matches: 11. The CDR3 has 16 amino acids. CDR3 region: CASSPEGLAGWYEQYF. CDR3 sequence (DNA): TGCGCCAGCAGCCCTGAGGGGCTAGCGGGATGGTACGAGCAGTACTTC.

V is TRBV5-1 and J is TRBJ2-2, with 12 bases matching TRBD2. The germline V gene encodes CDR1 SGHRS and CDR2 YFSETQ. This CDR3 comprises 16 residues. The junction had 8 bases not matched to a gene; V was cut back by 4 bases and J by 7 bases. DNA of the CDR3: TGCGCCAGCAGCCGAGGACTAGCGGGGAGGAACGGGGAGCTGTTTTTT. It encodes CASSRGLAGRNGELFF.

The chain carries TRBV19 and TRBJ2-3; 7 nucleotides line up with TRBD2. V shed 4 bases and J 0 bases; nucleotides not matched to a gene: 4. The CDR3 loop spans 15 amino acids. Germline V gene data show CDR1 as LNHDA and CDR2 as SQIVND (reference sequence). CDR3 DNA sequence: TGTGCCAGTAGTAGAGGGAGGGGAAGCACAGATACGCAGTATTTT. Translated: CASSRGRGSTDTQYF.

The CDR3 DNA reads as TGCAGCGTAGGGCCCCGGGGTAGTGGTGGCTACACCTTC. Translating gives CSVGPRGSGGYTF. The gene calls are TRBV29-1 and TRBJ1-2, with D unresolved. The CDR3 totals 13 residues. The germline CDR1 and CDR2 sequences are SQVTM and ANQGSEA. Deletions cut 6 bases from V and 7 bases from J, with 18 bases between.

This clone occurred a few times. The CDR3 DNA reads as TGTGCCAGCAGAAGAGACATCGGGTGGGGTGAAGCTTTCTTT. Protein product: CASRRDIGWGEAFF. The V gene is TRBV28, the J gene TRBJ1-1; D uncertain. The CDR3 covers 14 residues. The germline V and J ends were trimmed by 6 bases and 7 bases, with 18 bases remaining between them. From germline, CDR1 is MDHEN and CDR2 SYDVKM.

This chain's CDR3 is CATRGSSLSYEQYF. For the CDR3, the DNA is TGTGCCACCCGCGGAAGCTCACTCTCCTACGAGCAGTACTTC. The V call is TRBV7-8, the J call TRBJ2-7; no clear D gene. The CDR3 length is 14 residues. V was clipped by 10 bases and J by 0 bases, with 16 bases between them. In germline, CDR1 is SGHVS, CDR2 FQNEAQ.

The chain combines TRBV11-1 with TRBJ2-7; D uncertain. The V end was cut by 5 bases, the J end by 0 bases, with 11 bases between. Germline V gene sequence: CDR1 SGHAT, CDR2 FQDESV (reference sequence). The CDR3 is 14 residues long. CDR3 sequence: CASSLVRLSYEQYF. In nucleotides, the CDR3 is TGTGCCAGCAGCCTCGTCAGGCTCTCCTACGAGCAGTACTTC.

This chain connects TRBV18 to TRBJ2-5; 9 bases line up with TRBD1. The CDR3 length is 16 residues. With 0 bases clipped from V and 4 bases from J, the junction kept 6 bases outside the gene matches. The germline gives CDR1 KGHSH, CDR2 LQKENI. DNA of the CDR3: TGTGCCAGCTCACCACCAGGACAGGGGCTTCGAGAGACCCAGTACTTC. It yields the protein CASSPPGQGLRETQYF.

The V call is TRBV29-1, the J call TRBJ2-2; 7 nucleotides align to TRBD1. Germline lookup yields CDR1 SQVTM and CDR2 ANQGSEA. The CDR3 loop spans 12 amino acids. Unmatched junction bases numbered 5, after V lost 7 bases and J lost 6 bases. Written as DNA, the CDR3 is TGCAGCGGGAGACAGGGACCCGGGGAGCTGTTTTTT. It yields the protein CSGRQGPGELFF.